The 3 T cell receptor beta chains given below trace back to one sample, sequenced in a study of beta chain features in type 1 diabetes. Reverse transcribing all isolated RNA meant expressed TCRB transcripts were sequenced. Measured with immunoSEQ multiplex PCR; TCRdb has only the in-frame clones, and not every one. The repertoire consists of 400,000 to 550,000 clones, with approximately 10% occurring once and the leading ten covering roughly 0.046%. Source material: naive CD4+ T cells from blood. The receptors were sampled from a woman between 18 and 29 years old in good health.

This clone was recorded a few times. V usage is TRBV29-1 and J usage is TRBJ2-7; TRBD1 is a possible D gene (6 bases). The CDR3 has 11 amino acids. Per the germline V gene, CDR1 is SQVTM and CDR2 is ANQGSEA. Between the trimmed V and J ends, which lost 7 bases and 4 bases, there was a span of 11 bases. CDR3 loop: CSARTVYEQYF. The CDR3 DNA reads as TGCAGCGCGAGGACAGTATACGAGCAGTACTTC.

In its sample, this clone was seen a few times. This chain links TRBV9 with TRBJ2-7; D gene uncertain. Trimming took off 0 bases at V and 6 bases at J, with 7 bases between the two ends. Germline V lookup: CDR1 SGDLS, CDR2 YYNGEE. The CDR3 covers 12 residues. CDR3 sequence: CASSVGDGEQYF. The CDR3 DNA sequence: TGTGCCAGCAGCGTAGGGGATGGCGAGCAGTACTTC.

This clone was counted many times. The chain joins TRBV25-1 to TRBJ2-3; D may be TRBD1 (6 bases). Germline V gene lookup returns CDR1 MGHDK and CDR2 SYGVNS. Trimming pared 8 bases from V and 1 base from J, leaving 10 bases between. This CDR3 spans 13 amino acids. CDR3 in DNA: TGTGCCAGCGTGGGACAAGGCACAGATACGCAGTATTTT. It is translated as CASVGQGTDTQYF. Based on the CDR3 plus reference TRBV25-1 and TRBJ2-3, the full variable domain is EADIYQTPRYLVIGTGKKITLECSQTMGHDKMYWYQQDPGMELHLIHYSYGVNSTEKGDLSSESTVSRIRTEHFPLTLESARPSHTSQYLCASVGQGTDTQYFGPGTRLTVL.